Below, 20 T cell receptor beta chains from the same sample are listed, as sequenced in a study of CD8+CD57+ T cells in acquired aplastic anemia. Individuals selected for sequencing had exhibited CD8+CD57+ cell expansion on flow cytometry. The template used for profiling TCR beta VDJ and CDR3 was genomic DNA. TCRdb re-called the reads through MiXCR, storing one row per CDR3 protein. The sample contains approximately 190,000 distinct CDR3 sequences, roughly half of which appear only once. The sample consisted of sorted CD4+, CD8+, or CD8+CD57+ T cells (not recorded which) from PBMCs. Source of these receptors: a human donor with aplastic anemia.

This clonotype was counted at least ten times. The chain recombines TRBV20-1 with TRBJ2-5; 10 bases fit TRBD1. Germline assignment: CDR1 DFQATT and CDR2 SNEGSKA (reference sequence). J gave up 5 bases and V 3 bases, and 21 bases lay outside the gene matches. The CDR3 covers 19 residues. DNA of the CDR3: TGCAGTGCTAGTGGACGGGACAGGGGCCCTCGGGAGGGAGGGGAGACCCAGTACTTC. Its translation is CSASGRDRGPREGGETQYF.

Points on this clonotype: This CDR3 is missing its conserved last phenylalanine or tryptophan, likely due to a read error. This chain uses TRBV29-1 with TRBJ1-1; possible D gene TRBD1, 6 bases. Germline V gene data show CDR1 as SQVTM and CDR2 as ANQGSEA. The CDR3 consists of 14 residues. V lost 0 bases to trimming and J lost 4 bases, with 12 bases between them. CDR3 nucleotides: TGCAGCGTTGAAGAAGGACAGATGAGCACTGAAGCTTTCCTT. It codes for CSVEEGQMSTEAFL.

This clonotype has ten or more counts. The rearrangement links TRBV7-6 to TRBJ2-2; TRBD2 might be the D (6 bases). V shed 7 bases and J shed 6 bases, with 12 bases lying between them. The CDR3 runs 13 residues. In germline, CDR1 is SGHVS, CDR2 FNYEAQ. As DNA, the CDR3 is TGTGCCAGCACCCGGGGAGGCCCCGGGGAGCTGTTTTTT. This gives the protein CASTRGGPGELFF.

This clonotype was seen ten or more times. The rearrangement links TRBV15 to TRBJ2-5; no clear D. Germline loops: CDR1 LNHNV, CDR2 YYDKDF (reference sequence). V was pared by 0 bases and J by 3 bases, with 11 bases between. The CDR3 contains 15 residues. The CDR3 spells CATSRDSRTEETQYF. The CDR3 coding sequence is TGTGCCACCAGCAGAGATTCGCGGACGGAAGAGACCCAGTACTTC. Together with reference TRBV15 and TRBJ2-5, the CDR3 gives the full variable domain: DAMVIQNPRYQVTQFGKPVTLSCSQTLNHNVMYWYQQKSSQAPKLLFHYYDKDFNNEADTPDNFQSRRPNTSFCFLDIRSPGLGDTAMYLCATSRDSRTEETQYFGPGTRLLVL.

The chain uses TRBV2 and TRBJ2-2, with D possibly being TRBD2 (6 bases). CDR1 is SNHLY, CDR2 FYNNEI, per germline. Trimming shortened V by 4 bases and J by 8 bases, and 14 bases separated the two germline ends. CDR3 length equals 14 residues. This CDR3 is CASSVKEGSGELFF. The CDR3 DNA follows: TGTGCCAGCAGTGTAAAGGAGGGGTCAGGGGAGCTGTTTTTT. The entire variable domain, with the rest obtained from reference TRBV2 and TRBJ2-2, is as follows: EPEVTQTPSHQVTQMGQEVILRCVPISNHLYFYWYRQILGQKVEFLVSFYNNEISEKSEIFDDQFSVERPDGSNFTLKIRSTKLEDSAMYFCASSVKEGSGELFFGEGSRLTVL.

This sequence joins TRBV19 and TRBJ1-6, with 8 nucleotides matching TRBD1. V was pared by 3 bases and J by 9 bases, with 13 bases of the junction left unmatched. Germline assignment: CDR1 LNHDA and CDR2 SQIVND (reference sequence). The CDR3 length is 17 residues. The CDR3 sequence is CASSIGSAGGYRSPLHF. Written as DNA, the CDR3 is TGTGCCAGTAGTATCGGGTCGGCAGGGGGCTACCGTTCACCCCTCCACTTT.

Only a few counts were recorded for this clonotype. It may be a read error: a sequence one base away is much more abundant. The CDR3 nucleotides are TGCGCCAGCAGCCAAGCCCAGGGGGAGACCCTGTACTTC. This codes for CASSQAQGETLYF. This chain uses TRBV7-3 with TRBJ2-5, with 7 bases identical to TRBD1. The CDR3 sequence is 13 residues long. Germline V gene data show CDR1 as SGHTA and CDR2 as FQGTGA.

The chain employs TRBV9 and TRBJ1-6; 7 bases map to TRBD1. The trim removed 7 bases at V and 8 bases at J, leaving 9 bases unmatched. This CDR3 comprises 14 residues. In germline, CDR1 is SGDLS, CDR2 YYNGEE. The CDR3 is CASGGTAPYSPLHF. For the CDR3, the DNA is TGTGCCAGCGGCGGGACAGCGCCTTATTCACCCCTCCACTTT.

This clonotype has ten or more counts. The chain is built from TRBV24-1 and TRBJ1-5; D is unresolved. The CDR3 totals 14 residues. The V and J ends lost 3 bases and 7 bases respectively, with 12 bases between them. CDR1 KGHDR and CDR2 SFDVKD come from the germline V gene. The CDR3 region is CATSDPAERQPQHF. The CDR3 bases are TGTGCCACCAGTGATCCGGCAGAGCGGCAGCCCCAGCATTTT.

The chain links TRBV15 to TRBJ1-5; possibly TRBD1 for D (6 bases). Germline lookup yields CDR1 LNHNV and CDR2 YYDKDF (reference sequence). The CDR3 is made up of 16 amino acids. The V end lost 5 bases, the J end lost 7 bases, and 21 bases lay between the germline ends. The chain's CDR3 is CATSSGTTSVPQPQHF. CDR3 nucleotides: TGTGCCACCAGCTCTGGGACAACCTCTGTCCCACAGCCCCAGCATTTT.

This clonotype came up a few times. A much larger clone differs by one base, so this may be a read error. The chain couples TRBV20-1 to TRBJ2-7; 7 positions match TRBD2. V shed 4 bases, J shed 3 bases, and the junction held 9 bases outside the gene matches. The CDR3 has 14 residues. In germline, CDR1 is DFQATT, CDR2 SNEGSKA (reference sequence). The CDR3 DNA sequence: TGCAGTGCTAAGCTTCCGAGCGGGGACTACGAGCAGTACTTC. As protein: CSAKLPSGDYEQYF.

This clonotype came up many times. The V and J genes are TRBV20-1 and TRBJ2-7; TRBD1 matches 8 bases. V was clipped by 5 bases and J by 0 bases; unmatched bases: 6. CDR1 and CDR2 from the germline V gene are DFQATT and SNEGSKA (reference sequence). This CDR3 is built from 14 residues. CDR3 nucleotide sequence: TGCAGTGCTCAGGGGGCCGTACTCTCCTACGAGCAGTACTTC. As protein: CSAQGAVLSYEQYF.

This chain joins TRBV7-3 and TRBJ2-1; possibly TRBD1 or TRBD2 for D (6 bases each). The CDR3 has 17 amino acids. In germline, CDR1 is SGHTA, CDR2 FQGTGA. The V end was cut by 1 base, the J end by 3 bases, with 16 bases between. Here the CDR3 reads CASSLMGGLFVYNEQFF. The CDR3 DNA reads as TGTGCCAGCAGCTTAATGGGGGGCTTATTCGTCTACAATGAGCAGTTCTTC.

This sequence joins TRBV14 and TRBJ2-7; TRBD1 is a possible D gene (5 bases). The CDR3 covers 13 residues. Germline values: CDR1 SGHDN, CDR2 FVKESK. The V gene lost 8 bases and the J gene lost 0 bases, with 11 bases spanning the gap. CDR3: CASRQTSSYEQYF. DNA of the CDR3: TGTGCCAGCCGACAGACGAGCTCCTACGAGCAGTACTTC.

This chain uses TRBV7-7 with TRBJ2-1; 7 bases map to TRBD1. The V and J ends lost 0 bases and 2 bases, in that order; junction bases with no gene match: 7. In germline, CDR1 is SSHAT, CDR2 FNYEAQ (reference sequence). The CDR3 has 17 amino acids. The CDR3 bases are TGTGCCAGCAGCTTAGCGATCGACAGGGTACCCTACAATGAGCAGTTCTTC. Translating it yields CASSLAIDRVPYNEQFF.

This clonotype was counted ten times or more. The genes are TRBV27 and TRBJ1-6; 11 positions agree with TRBD1. V lost 4 bases to trimming and J lost 9 bases; unmatched junction nucleotides: 5. CDR1 is MNHEY and CDR2 is SMNVEV in the germline V gene (reference sequence). The CDR3 consists of 15 residues. The CDR3 spells CASSSWTGGTSPLHF. CDR3 nucleotides: TGTGCCAGCAGTTCTTGGACAGGGGGCACTTCACCCCTCCACTTT.

This clonotype was counted ten times or more. This chain uses TRBV12-3 or TRBV12-4 with TRBJ2-1, with 7 positions matching TRBD2. With 5 bases clipped from V and 4 bases from J, the junction kept 5 bases outside the gene matches. The CDR3 is 14 amino acids. The DNA of the CDR3 is TGTGCCAGCAGTCCCCTAGCGGAGTACAATGAGCAGTTCTTC. It codes for CASSPLAEYNEQFF.

In this sample, this clonotype turned up many times. V is TRBV11-3 and J is TRBJ2-3; D unclear. Trimming took off 0 bases at V and 6 bases at J, with 7 bases between the two ends. The germline CDR1 and CDR2 sequences are SGHNT and YENEEA. This CDR3 is 13 amino acids long. CDR3 in DNA: TGTGCCAGCAGCTTAGATACAAGCGATACGCAGTATTTT. Translated: CASSLDTSDTQYF.

The chain joins TRBV13 to TRBJ1-1, with 9 positions matching TRBD1. The CDR3 length is 14 residues. The germline CDR1 and CDR2 sequences are PRHDT and FYEKMQ (reference sequence). Losses at the gene ends were 4 bases for V and 8 bases for J; bases not matched to a gene: 8. This CDR3 is CASSSTGQGGEAFF. The CDR3 DNA is TGTGCCAGCAGCTCAACGGGACAGGGTGGCGAAGCTTTCTTT.

This clonotype appeared once. The chain has TRBV25-1 and TRBJ1-3; perhaps TRBD1 as D (6 bases). The CDR3 is made up of 14 amino acids. Trimming left V 8 bases short and J 5 bases short, with 16 bases between. Germline CDR1 and CDR2: MGHDK and SYGVNS. In nucleotides, the CDR3 is TGTGCCAGCGGGATAGACAGGACGCGAAACACCATATATTTT. Encoded protein: CASGIDRTRNTIYF.